This passage covers 13 T cell receptor beta chains from one sample sequenced in a study of cytomegalovirus exposure and HLA in healthy donors. TCRdb's table, derived via immunoSEQ multiplex PCR, lists solely in-frame clones and lacks some. The data show 200,000 to 300,000 clones, about 86% seen once. Sample: PBMCs. The receptors derive from a young woman in good health and CMV-seropositive.

V is TRBV6-6 and J is TRBJ2-2; possibly TRBD1 for D (5 bases). Trimming stripped 3 bases from V and 7 bases from J, with 12 bases between. Germline CDR1 reads MNHNY; CDR2 reads SVGAGI (reference sequence). This CDR3 is 14 amino acids long. The CDR3 region is CASSYWPGNGELFF. In nucleotides, the CDR3 is TGTGCCAGCAGTTATTGGCCAGGGAACGGGGAGCTGTTTTTT.

This clone was detected only a few times. The chain recombines TRBV7-9 with TRBJ2-7, with 7 bases lining up with TRBD1. Germline values: CDR1 SEHNR, CDR2 FQNEAQ (reference sequence). The CDR3 sequence is 15 residues long. Trimming cost V 3 bases and J 3 bases; bases outside gene matches: 8. The CDR3 DNA is TGTGCCAGCAGCTTCCCGGGACAGACCAACTACGAGCAGTACTTC. This encodes CASSFPGQTNYEQYF.

In DNA form, the CDR3 reads TGTGCCAGCAGCAAGCAACCGAACTCTGGAAACACCATATATTTT. Its protein is CASSKQPNSGNTIYF. The chain uses TRBV7-2 and TRBJ1-3; D is uncertain. The germline CDR1 and CDR2 sequences are SGHTA and FQGNSA. V dropped 5 bases and J dropped 0 bases, with 11 bases sitting between them. This CDR3 has 15 residues.

This rearrangement joins TRBV30 to TRBJ2-1, with TRBD2 identical over 13 bases. The CDR3 is 15 amino acids. Germline V gene lookup returns CDR1 GTSNPN and CDR2 SVGIG (reference sequence). The trim removed 3 bases at V and 2 bases at J, leaving 1 base unmatched. CDR3 protein: CAWRGLAGPYNEQFF. The CDR3 DNA reads TGTGCCTGGAGGGGACTAGCGGGACCCTACAATGAGCAGTTCTTC.

The chain employs TRBV19 and TRBJ2-4, with 8 bases identical to TRBD2. The CDR3 sequence is 14 residues long. Trimming removed 7 bases from V and 7 bases from J; junction bases left unmatched: 9. The germline V gene has CDR1 LNHDA and CDR2 SQIVND (reference sequence). The CDR3 loop reads CASTPRGGRNIQYF. The CDR3 DNA reads TGTGCCAGTACCCCACGGGGGGGTCGGAACATTCAGTACTTC.

The chain couples TRBV5-1 to TRBJ1-1; D remains unclear. The CDR3 covers 14 residues. The germline V gene has CDR1 SGHRS and CDR2 YFSETQ. V was shortened by 1 base and J by 4 bases, with 11 bases between the two germline ends. CDR3 sequence (DNA): TGCGCCAGCAGCTTGTACTGGGAGACCACTGAAGCTTTCTTT. This codes for CASSLYWETTEAFF.

The chain recombines TRBV6-5 with TRBJ2-4, with 7 nucleotides matching TRBD1. Germline V gene data show CDR1 as MNHEY and CDR2 as SVGAGI. V lost 6 bases to trimming and J lost 3 bases; unmatched junction nucleotides: 5. CDR3 size: 14 residues. The CDR3 reads CASRAGTDKNIQYF. Written as DNA, the CDR3 is TGTGCCAGCAGGGCCGGGACAGACAAAAACATTCAGTACTTC.

V and J are TRBV7-9 and TRBJ2-2; D possibly corresponds to TRBD1 (6 bases). Germline V gene sequence: CDR1 SEHNR, CDR2 FQNEAQ (reference sequence). The CDR3 length is 16 residues. V was shortened by 6 bases and J by 3 bases, with 17 bases between the two germline ends. CDR3 bases: TGTGCCAGCAGAATCACGGACAGAAAATACACCGGGGAGCTGTTTTTT. Translation gives CASRITDRKYTGELFF.

This clone was observed once. The chain couples TRBV5-1 to TRBJ2-3; TRBD2 is a possible D gene (6 bases). V was cut by 1 base and J by 1 base, with 10 bases left in between. CDR3 size: 15 residues. CDR1 and CDR2 (germline): SGHRS, YFSETQ. As DNA, the CDR3 is TGCGCCAGCAGCTTGTTTAGCGGTGGCACAGATACGCAGTATTTT. Translated, it gives CASSLFSGGTDTQYF.

CDR3 region: CASSLVLAEQYF. For the CDR3, the DNA is TGTGCCAGCAGCTTAGTACTTGCCGAGCAGTACTTC. J is TRBJ2-7 and V is TRBV7-2; no clear D gene. From germline, CDR1 is SGHTA and CDR2 FQGNSA. This CDR3 contains 12 residues. V gave up 1 base and J gave up 6 bases, with 7 bases separating them.

The chain combines TRBV6-5 with TRBJ1-2, with D possibly TRBD1 on 5 matching bases. The V end was cut by 0 bases, the J end by 7 bases, with 18 bases between. The CDR3 contains 16 residues. Per germline, CDR1 MNHEY and CDR2 SVGAGI. As DNA, the CDR3 is TGTGCCAGCAGTTACTCGAACTGGCGGCAGGGCTTTGGCTACACCTTC. Residues: CASSYSNWRQGFGYTF.

The chain couples TRBV6-1 to TRBJ1-4, with 7 bases that match TRBD1. V was clipped by 2 bases and J by 7 bases; unmatched bases: 7. CDR1 MNHNS and CDR2 SASEGT come from the germline V gene. The CDR3 runs to 15 residues. The CDR3: CASSENRGLGEKLFF. The CDR3, as DNA: TGTGCCAGCAGTGAAAATAGGGGGCTTGGTGAAAAACTGTTTTTT.

The V and J genes are TRBV4-1 and TRBJ2-3, with 11 positions matching TRBD2. This CDR3 has 15 residues. Trimming took 10 bases from V and 6 from J; bases not matched to a gene: 12. Germline V lookup: CDR1 MGHRA, CDR2 YSYEKL. The CDR3 reads CAISDSGRGPDTQYF. DNA for the CDR3: TGCGCCATCTCGGATAGCGGGAGGGGGCCGGATACGCAGTATTTT.